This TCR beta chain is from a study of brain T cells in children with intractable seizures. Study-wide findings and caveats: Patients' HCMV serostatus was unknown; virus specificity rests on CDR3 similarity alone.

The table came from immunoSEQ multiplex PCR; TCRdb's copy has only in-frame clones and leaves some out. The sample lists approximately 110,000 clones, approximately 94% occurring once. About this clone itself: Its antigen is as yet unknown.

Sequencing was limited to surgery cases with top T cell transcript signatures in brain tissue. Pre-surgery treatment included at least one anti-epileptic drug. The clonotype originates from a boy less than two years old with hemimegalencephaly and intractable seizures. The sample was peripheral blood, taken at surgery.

The CDR3 sequence is CASRGPNEKLFF. The CDR3, as DNA: TGTGCCAGCCGGGGCCCAAATGAAAAACTGTTTTTT. V and J are TRBV2 and TRBJ1-4; a weak D match, TRBD1 (5 bases). The germline V and J ends were trimmed by 8 bases and 5 bases, with 9 bases remaining between them. Per germline, CDR1 SNHLY and CDR2 FYNNEI. The CDR3 consists of 12 residues.